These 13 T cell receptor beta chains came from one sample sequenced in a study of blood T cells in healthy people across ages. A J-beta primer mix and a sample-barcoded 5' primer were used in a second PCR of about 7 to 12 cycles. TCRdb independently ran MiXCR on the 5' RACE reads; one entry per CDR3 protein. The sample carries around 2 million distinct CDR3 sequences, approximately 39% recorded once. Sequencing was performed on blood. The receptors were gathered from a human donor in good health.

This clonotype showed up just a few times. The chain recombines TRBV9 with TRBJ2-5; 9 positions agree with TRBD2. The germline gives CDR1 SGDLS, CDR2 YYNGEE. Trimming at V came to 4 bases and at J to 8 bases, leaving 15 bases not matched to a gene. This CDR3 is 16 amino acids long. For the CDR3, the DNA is TGTGCCAGCAGCCCCTTGGAGGCGGGGGGGCCTCTTACCCAGTACTTC. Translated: CASSPLEAGGPLTQYF.

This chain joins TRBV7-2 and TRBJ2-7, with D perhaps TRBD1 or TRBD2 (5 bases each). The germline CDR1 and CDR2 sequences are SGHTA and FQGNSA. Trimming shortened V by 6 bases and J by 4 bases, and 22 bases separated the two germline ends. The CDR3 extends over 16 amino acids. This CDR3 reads CASSLTGTQVGYEQYF. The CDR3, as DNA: TGTGCCAGCAGTTTAACCGGGACCCAGGTAGGATACGAGCAGTACTTC.

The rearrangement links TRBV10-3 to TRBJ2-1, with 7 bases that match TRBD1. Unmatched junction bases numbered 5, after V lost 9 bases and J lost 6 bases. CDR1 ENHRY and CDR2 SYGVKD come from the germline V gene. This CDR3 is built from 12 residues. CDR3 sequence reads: CAITNRGNEQFF. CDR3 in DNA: TGTGCCATTACGAACAGGGGCAATGAGCAGTTCTTC.

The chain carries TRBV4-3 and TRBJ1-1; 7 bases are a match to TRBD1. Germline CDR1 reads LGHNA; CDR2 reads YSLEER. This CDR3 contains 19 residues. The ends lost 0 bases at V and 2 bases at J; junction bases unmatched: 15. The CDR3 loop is CASSQESINLGQTNTEAFF. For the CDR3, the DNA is TGCGCCAGCAGCCAAGAATCCATTAACCTGGGACAGACCAACACTGAAGCTTTCTTT.

CDR3 residues: CASREVGADTQYF. The DNA of the CDR3 is TGTGCCAGCAGGGAAGTAGGGGCAGATACGCAGTATTTT. The V call is TRBV25-1, the J call TRBJ2-3; possible D gene TRBD1, 5 bases. The CDR3 length is 13 residues. The V and J ends lost 6 bases and 4 bases respectively, with 11 bases between them. Germline V gives CDR1 MGHDK, CDR2 SYGVNS.

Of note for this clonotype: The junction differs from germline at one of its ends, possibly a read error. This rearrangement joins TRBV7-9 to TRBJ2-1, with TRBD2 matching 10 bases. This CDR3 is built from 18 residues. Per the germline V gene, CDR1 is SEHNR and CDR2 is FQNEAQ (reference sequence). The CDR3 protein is CASSLPSSGGQSYNEQFF. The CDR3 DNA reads TGTGCCAGCAGCTTACCCTCTAGCGGGGGCCAATCCTACAATGAACAGTTCTTC.

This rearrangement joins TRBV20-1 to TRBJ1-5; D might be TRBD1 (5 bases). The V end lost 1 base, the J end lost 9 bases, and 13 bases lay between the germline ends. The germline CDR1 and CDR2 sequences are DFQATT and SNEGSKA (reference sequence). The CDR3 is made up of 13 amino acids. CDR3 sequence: CSARVPGEPPQHF. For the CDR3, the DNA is TGCAGTGCTAGAGTTCCGGGGGAGCCGCCCCAGCATTTT.

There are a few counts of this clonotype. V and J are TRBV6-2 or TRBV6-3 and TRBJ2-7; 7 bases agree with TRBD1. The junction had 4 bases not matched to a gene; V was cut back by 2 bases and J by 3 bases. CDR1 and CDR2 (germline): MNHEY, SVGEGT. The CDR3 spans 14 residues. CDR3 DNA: TGTGCCAGCAGTTACGGACAGGTCTACTACGAGCAGTACTTC. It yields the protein CASSYGQVYYEQYF.

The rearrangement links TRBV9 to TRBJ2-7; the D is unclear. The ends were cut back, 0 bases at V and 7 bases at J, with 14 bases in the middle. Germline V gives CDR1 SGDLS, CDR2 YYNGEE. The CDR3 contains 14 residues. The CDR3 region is CASSVGAPRTEQYF. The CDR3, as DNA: TGTGCCAGCAGCGTAGGGGCCCCTCGCACGGAGCAGTACTTC.

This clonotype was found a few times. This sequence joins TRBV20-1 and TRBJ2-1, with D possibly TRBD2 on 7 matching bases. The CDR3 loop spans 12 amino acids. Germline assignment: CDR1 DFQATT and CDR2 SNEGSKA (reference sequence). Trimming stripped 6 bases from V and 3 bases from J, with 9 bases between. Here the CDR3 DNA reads TGCAGTGCCGGGGGGCGCTACAATGAGCAGTTCTTC. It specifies CSAGGRYNEQFF.

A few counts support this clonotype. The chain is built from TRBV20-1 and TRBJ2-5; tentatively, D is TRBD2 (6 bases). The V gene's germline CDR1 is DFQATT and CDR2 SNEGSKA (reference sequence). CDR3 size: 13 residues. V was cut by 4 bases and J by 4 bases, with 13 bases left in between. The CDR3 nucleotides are TGCAGTGCTATAGTTCCGGGGGTAGAGACCCAGTACTTC. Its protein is CSAIVPGVETQYF.

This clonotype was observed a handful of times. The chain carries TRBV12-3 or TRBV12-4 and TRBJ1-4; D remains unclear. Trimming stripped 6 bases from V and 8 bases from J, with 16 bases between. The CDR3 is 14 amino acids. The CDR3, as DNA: TGTGCCAGCAGCTCGGGATTGTTTGTCGAAAAACTGTTTTTT. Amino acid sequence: CASSSGLFVEKLFF.

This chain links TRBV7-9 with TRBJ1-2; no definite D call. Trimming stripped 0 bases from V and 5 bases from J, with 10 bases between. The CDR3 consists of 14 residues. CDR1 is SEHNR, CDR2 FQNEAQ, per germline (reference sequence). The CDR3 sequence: CASSLAGIEYGYTF. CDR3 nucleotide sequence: TGTGCCAGCAGCTTAGCAGGGATTGAATATGGCTACACCTTC.